Listed below are T cell receptor beta chains from one sample, sequenced in a study of blood T cells in healthy people across ages. One entry per CDR3 protein, called by TCRdb with MiXCR from the 5' RACE reads. This sample has some 930,000 distinct CDR3 sequences; under 35% occur once, and the top ten carry roughly a tenth. These data also featured in a second study, about T cells of mothers and their children.

The sequenced sample consisted of blood. These receptors all come from a woman between 40 and 55 years old in good health. Both conserved end residues are part of each CDR3. D genes are given only for firm matches. Expanded clones are given a class, and other clones once, few, many or no size at all.

TRBV20-1,many,TRBD1,14,TRBJ2-1,CSAQDRGPYNEQFF,TGCAGTGCACAGGACAGGGGACCCTATAATGAGCAGTTCTTC
TRBV4-3,few,.,16,TRBJ1-3,CASSQDLGSSGNTIYF,TGCGCCAGCAGCCAAGATCTCGGCAGCTCTGGAAACACCATATATTTT
TRBV20-1,many,.,15,TRBJ2-5,CSARVGHFPQETQYF,TGCAGTGCTAGAGTTGGCCACTTCCCTCAAGAGACCCAGTACTTC
TRBV20-1,.,TRBD2,13,TRBJ2-1,CSAGLAVYNEQFF,TGCAGTGCGGGACTAGCGGTCTACAATGAGCAGTTCTTC
TRBV25-1,.,.,13,TRBJ1-2,CASSEYSLYGYTF,TGTGCCAGCAGTGAATATTCCCTCTATGGCTACACCTTC
TRBV6-5,.,TRBD2,16,TRBJ2-3,CASSYAGGAGTDMEYF,TGTGCCAGCAGTTACGCCGGGGGGGCCGGCACAGATATGGAGTATTTT
TRBV25-1,few,.,15,TRBJ1-4,CASSVGGRTNEKLFF,TGTGCCAGCAGTGTAGGAGGGCGCACTAATGAAAAACTGTTTTTT
TRBV5-1,few,TRBD1,14,TRBJ1-2,CASSIGTANYGYTF,TGCGCCAGCAGCATTGGGACAGCGAACTATGGCTACACCTTC
TRBV29-1,few,TRBD2,14,TRBJ2-3,CSVREVSTTDTQYF,TGCAGCGTTCGGGAGGTGTCCACCACAGATACGCAGTATTTT
TRBV29-1,.,.,13,TRBJ1-1,CSVSINMNTEAFF,TGCAGTGTTAGTATAAACATGAACACTGAAGCTTTCTTT
TRBV2,few,.,13,TRBJ2-7,CASLRGGGYEQYF,TGTGCCAGCTTGAGGGGAGGGGGCTACGAGCAGTACTTC
TRBV25-1,few,.,17,TRBJ1-2,CASRGGVWGALIYGYTF,TGTGCCAGCCGTGGGGGGGTTTGGGGAGCTCTGATCTATGGCTACACCTTC
TRBV27,.,.,16,TRBJ2-1,CAGSARGRSSYNEQFF,TGTGCCGGCAGTGCCCGGGGACGGAGCTCCTACAATGAGCAGTTCTTC
TRBV7-8,few,TRBD1,15,TRBJ2-5,CASSRKPGQGKTQYF,TGTGCCAGCAGCCGAAAACCGGGACAGGGCAAGACCCAGTACTTC
TRBV7-3,few,TRBD2,19,TRBJ2-1,CASSRPAGATPSGYNEQFF,TGTGCCAGCAGCCGCCCAGCGGGGGCGACACCTTCGGGATACAATGAGCAGTTCTTC
TRBV5-1,few,.,14,TRBJ1-2,CASSLGRVAYGYTF,TGCGCCAGCAGCTTGGGCCGAGTGGCCTATGGCTACACCTTC
TRBV2,few,TRBD2,14,TRBJ2-7,CASSQRAGAGEQYF,TGTGCCAGCAGTCAGAGAGCGGGGGCCGGGGAGCAGTACTTC
TRBV11-2,.,TRBD2,14,TRBJ2-5,CASSSSTSGGSQYF,TGTGCCAGCAGCTCCTCGACTAGCGGGGGGAGCCAGTACTTC
TRBV7-2,.,TRBD2,18,TRBJ2-5,CASSLVAGLAGGTGELYF,TGTGCCAGCAGCTTAGTTGCCGGGCTAGCGGGGGGGACGGGCGAGCTGTACTTC
TRBV27,many,TRBD1,15,TRBJ1-4,CASSSQGAINEKLFF,TGTGCCAGCAGCTCACAGGGGGCAATTAATGAAAAACTGTTTTTT
TRBV7-8,many,TRBD1,15,TRBJ2-7,CASSAETGGSYEQYF,TGTGCCAGCAGCGCAGAGACAGGGGGCTCCTACGAGCAGTACTTC
TRBV27,few,.,13,TRBJ2-7,CASSLGYGLEQYF,TGTGCCAGCAGTCTAGGGTACGGGCTCGAGCAGTACTTC
TRBV2,.,.,15,TRBJ2-7,CASSDVRKITYEQYF,TGTGCCAGCAGTGACGTCAGGAAGATCACCTACGAGCAGTACTTC
TRBV19,few,.,14,TRBJ1-2,CASMPRGTYYGYTF,TGTGCCAGTATGCCCCGAGGGACATACTATGGCTACACCTTC
TRBV3-1,few,TRBD1,16,TRBJ2-5,CASSLTAGTGEETQYF,TGTGCCAGCAGCCTGACTGCCGGGACAGGGGAAGAGACCCAGTACTTC
TRBV4-1,.,.,15,TRBJ2-7,CASSQDWVDSYEQYF,TGCGCCAGCAGCCAAGATTGGGTTGACTCCTACGAGCAGTACTTC
TRBV6-5,few,.,12,TRBJ1-1,CASFLRGSEAFF,TGTGCCAGCTTTTTACGGGGAAGTGAAGCTTTCTTT
TRBV2,.,.,14,TRBJ2-2,CASNGGMDTGELFF,TGTGCCAGCAATGGGGGGATGGACACCGGGGAGCTGTTTTTT
TRBV3-1,.,.,14,TRBJ1-1,CASSDSDRNTEAFF,TGTGCCAGCAGCGATTCGGACAGGAACACTGAAGCTTTCTTT
TRBV9,.,.,14,TRBJ1-1,CASSKTGIGTEAFF,TGTGCCAGCAGCAAAACAGGGATCGGCACTGAAGCTTTCTTT